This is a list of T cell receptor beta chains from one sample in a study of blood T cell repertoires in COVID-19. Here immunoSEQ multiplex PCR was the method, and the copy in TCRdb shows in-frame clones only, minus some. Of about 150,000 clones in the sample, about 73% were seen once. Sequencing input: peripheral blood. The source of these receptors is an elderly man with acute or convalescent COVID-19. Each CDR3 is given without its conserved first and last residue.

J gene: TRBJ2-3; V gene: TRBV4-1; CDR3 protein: ASSRTLTGTSGGAGTDTQY
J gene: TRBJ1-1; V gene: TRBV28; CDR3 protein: ASSFRIRRTGGLGAF
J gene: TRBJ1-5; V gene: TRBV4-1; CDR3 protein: ASSPPDRPTEPQH
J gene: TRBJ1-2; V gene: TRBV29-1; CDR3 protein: SAPRQGGYGYT
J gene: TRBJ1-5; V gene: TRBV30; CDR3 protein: AWRRAGGMNNQPQH
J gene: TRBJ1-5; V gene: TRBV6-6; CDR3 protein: ASSFNPSEQPQH
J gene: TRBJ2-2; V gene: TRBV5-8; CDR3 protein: ASSPGTANTGELF
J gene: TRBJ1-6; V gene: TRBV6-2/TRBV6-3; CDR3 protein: ASSRNTGGRNSPLH
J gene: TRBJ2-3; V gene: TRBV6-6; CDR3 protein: ASSARGGVVDTQY
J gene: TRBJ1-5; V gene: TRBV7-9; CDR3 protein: ASSLTTGSNQPQH
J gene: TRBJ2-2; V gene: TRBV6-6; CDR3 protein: ASTRAGGTTGELF
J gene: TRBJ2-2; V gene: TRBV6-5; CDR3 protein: ASSYQQNTGELF
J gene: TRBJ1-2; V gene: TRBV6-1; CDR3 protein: ASSEQTGYGYT
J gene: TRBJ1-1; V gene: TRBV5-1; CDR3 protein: ASSAGGYGNTEAF
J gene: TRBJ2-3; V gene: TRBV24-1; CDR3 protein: ATSDTAGQGNTDTQY
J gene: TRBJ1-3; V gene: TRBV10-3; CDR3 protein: AISESLNTFRSGNTIY
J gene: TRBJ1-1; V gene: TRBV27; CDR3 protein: ASSWDRGGTEAF
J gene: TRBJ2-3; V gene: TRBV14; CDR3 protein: ASSHYFTDTQY
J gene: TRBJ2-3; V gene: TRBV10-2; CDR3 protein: ASRGVEADTQY
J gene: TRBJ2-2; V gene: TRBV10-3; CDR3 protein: AISERDTSNTGELF
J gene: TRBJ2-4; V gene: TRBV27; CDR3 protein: ASSQPQVAKNIQY
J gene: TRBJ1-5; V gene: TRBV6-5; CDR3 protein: ASSPQTGTNQPQH
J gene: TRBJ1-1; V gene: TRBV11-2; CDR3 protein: ASSPPPGRGGFNTEAF
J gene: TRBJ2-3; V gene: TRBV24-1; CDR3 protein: ATSEALGRVTDTQY
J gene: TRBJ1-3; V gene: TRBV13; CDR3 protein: ASRYRGGNTIY
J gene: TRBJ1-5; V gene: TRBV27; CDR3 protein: ASSLTGSNQPQH
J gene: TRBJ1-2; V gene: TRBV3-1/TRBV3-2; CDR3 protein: ASSQETAYGYT
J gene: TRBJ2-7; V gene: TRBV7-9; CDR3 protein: ASSLTVRATSSYEQY
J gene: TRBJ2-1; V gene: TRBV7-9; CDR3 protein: ASSSSGGFVNEQF
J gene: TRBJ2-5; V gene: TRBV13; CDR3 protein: ASSLTSGGGETQY
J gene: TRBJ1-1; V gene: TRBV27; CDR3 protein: ASSPTGVGTEAF
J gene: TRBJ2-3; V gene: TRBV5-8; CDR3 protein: ASSLRLTRATDTQY
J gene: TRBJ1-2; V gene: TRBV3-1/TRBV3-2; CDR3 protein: ASRQEGARYGYT
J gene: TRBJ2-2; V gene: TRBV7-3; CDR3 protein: ASSLTSGGTNTGELF
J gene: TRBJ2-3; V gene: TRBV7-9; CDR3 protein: ASSLEATGPQY
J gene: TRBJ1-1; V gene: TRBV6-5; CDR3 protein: ASRDRINTEAF
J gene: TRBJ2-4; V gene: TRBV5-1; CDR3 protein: ASSHTAGHGNIQY
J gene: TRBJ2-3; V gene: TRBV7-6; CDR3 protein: ASSLGGGKSRTDTQY
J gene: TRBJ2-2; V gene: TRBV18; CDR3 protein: ASSPPGLADGELF
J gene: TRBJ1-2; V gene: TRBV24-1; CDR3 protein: ATSDSTGQGAYGYT
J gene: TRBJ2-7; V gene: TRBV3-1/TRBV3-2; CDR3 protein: ASSQVPRGGEQY
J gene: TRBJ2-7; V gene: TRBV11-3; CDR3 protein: ASSLAGLAGYEQY
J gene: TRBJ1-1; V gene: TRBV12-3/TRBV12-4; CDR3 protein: ASSFTVNTEAF
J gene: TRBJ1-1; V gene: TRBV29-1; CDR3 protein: SSGQTNTEAF
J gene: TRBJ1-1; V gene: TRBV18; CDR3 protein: ASSYLRSTARTEAF
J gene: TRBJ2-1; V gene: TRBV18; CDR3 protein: ASSPPNRVNEQF
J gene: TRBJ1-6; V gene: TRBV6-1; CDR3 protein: ASSPGQPGSPLH
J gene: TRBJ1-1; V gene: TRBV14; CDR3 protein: ASSRSRGHTEAF
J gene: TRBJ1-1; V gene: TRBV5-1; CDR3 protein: ATRTEGAHTEAF
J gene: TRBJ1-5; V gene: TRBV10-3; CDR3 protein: ATHGGGPQPQH
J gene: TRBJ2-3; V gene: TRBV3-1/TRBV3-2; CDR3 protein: ASSQAGGGSTDTQY
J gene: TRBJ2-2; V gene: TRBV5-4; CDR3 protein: ASSATGGFRSGELF